This T cell receptor beta chain was recovered during a study of cytomegalovirus exposure and HLA in healthy donors. Findings and limits, study-wide: It was reported in a later analysis that an Asian-associated ancestry cluster showed fewer N-insertions than the roughly 670-donor mean. Earlier findings revealed that most TCR beta V segments proved productive either about 87% or about 30% of the time. It was taken for granted in presence/absence analyses that sequencing depth across donors was roughly uniform. TCR beta sequences reportedly predicted most subjects' HLA-A and HLA-B alleles accurately.

A word on this clone: What it binds is not known.

The PCR had 60 Vbeta and 13 Jbeta primers. The protocol was immunoSEQ multiplex PCR, while the TCRdb copy is restricted to in-frame clones and leaves out a portion. The profile shows 120,000 or so clones, 75% of them singletons. V dropped 6 bases and J dropped 0 bases, with 12 bases sitting between them. Germline assignment: CDR1 LNHDA and CDR2 SQIVND (reference sequence). This CDR3 is 15 amino acids long. V is TRBV19 and J is TRBJ2-1; no firm D call. Sequencing was done on a sample of PBMCs. This sequence was found in a woman in her forties in good health and CMV-seropositive. CDR3 nucleotides: TGTGCCAGTAGCCATGATCGTAGCTCCTACAATGAGCAGTTCTTC. This sequence encodes CASSHDRSSYNEQFF.